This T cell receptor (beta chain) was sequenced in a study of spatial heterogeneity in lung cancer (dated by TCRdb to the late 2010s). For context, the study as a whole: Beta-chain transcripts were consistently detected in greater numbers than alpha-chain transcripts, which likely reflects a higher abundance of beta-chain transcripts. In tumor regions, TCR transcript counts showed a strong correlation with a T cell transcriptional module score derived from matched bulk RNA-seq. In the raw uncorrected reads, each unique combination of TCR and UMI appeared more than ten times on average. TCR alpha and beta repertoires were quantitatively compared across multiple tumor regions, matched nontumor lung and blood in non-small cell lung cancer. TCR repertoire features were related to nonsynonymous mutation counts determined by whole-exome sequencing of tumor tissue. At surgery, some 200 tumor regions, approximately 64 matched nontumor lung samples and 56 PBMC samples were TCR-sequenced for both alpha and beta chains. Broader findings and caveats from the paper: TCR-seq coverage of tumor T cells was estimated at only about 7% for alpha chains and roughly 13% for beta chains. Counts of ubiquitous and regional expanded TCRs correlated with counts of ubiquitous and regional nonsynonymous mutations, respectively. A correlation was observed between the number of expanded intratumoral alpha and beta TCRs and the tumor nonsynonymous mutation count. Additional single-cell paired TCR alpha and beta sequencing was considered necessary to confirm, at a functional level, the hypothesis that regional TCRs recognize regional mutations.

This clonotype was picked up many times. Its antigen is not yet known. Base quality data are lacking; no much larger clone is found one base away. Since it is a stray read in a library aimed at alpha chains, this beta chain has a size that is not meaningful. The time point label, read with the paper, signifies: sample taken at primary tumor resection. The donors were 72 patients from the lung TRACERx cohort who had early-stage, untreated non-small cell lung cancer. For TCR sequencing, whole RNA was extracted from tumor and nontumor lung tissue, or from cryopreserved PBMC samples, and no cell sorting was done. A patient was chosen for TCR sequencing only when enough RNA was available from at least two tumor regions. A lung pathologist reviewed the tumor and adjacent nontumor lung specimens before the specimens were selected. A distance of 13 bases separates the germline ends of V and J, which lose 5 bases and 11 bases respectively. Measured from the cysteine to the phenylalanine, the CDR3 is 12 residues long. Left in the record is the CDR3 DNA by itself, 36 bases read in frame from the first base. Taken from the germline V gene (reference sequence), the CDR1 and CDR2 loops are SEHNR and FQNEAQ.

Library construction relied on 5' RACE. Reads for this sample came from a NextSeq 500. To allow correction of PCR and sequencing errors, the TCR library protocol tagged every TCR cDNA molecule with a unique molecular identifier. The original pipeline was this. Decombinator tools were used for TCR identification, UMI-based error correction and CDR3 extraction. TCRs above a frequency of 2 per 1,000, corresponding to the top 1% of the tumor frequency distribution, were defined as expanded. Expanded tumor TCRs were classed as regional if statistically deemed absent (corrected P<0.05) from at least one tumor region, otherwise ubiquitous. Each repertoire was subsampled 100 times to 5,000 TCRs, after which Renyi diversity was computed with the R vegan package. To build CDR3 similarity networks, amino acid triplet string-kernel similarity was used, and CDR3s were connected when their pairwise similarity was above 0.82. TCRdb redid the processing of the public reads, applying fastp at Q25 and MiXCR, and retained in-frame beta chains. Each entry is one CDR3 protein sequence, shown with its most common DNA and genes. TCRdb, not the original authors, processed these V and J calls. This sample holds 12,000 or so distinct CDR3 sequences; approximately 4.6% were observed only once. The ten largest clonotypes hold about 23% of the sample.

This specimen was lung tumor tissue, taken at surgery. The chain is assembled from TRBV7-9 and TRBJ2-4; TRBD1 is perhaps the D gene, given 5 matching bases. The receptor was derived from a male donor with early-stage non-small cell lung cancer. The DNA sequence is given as TGTGCCAGCAGCGTAGGGGATGGTGTTCAGTACTTC. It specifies CASSVGDGVQYF.